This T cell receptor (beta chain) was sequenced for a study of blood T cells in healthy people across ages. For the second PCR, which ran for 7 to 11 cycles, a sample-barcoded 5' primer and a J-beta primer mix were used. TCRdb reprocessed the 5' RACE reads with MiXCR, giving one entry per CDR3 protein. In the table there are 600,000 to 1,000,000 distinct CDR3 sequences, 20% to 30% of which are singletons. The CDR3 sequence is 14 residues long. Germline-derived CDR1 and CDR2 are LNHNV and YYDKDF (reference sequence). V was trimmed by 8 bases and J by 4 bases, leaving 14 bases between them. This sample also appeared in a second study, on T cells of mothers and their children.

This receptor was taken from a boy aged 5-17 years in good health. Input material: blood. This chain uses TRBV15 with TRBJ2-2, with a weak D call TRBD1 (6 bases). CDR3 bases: TGTGCCACCCGAGACAGGATCCCCACCGGGGAGCTGTTTTTT. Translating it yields CATRDRIPTGELFF.